A single sample gave rise to the 15 T cell receptor beta chains below, sequenced in a study of T cell responses to AZD1222 COVID-19 vaccine. Libraries were prepared by immunoSEQ multiplex PCR; TCRdb keeps only in-frame clonotypes and omits some of them. The profile shows 150,000 to 200,000 clones, over 70% of them singletons. The source material was peripheral blood, sampled on day 0 of MenACWY control vaccination. The receptors originated from an adult in good health.

The chain links TRBV13 to TRBJ2-7; either TRBD1 or TRBD2 may supply D (5 bases each). Germline loops: CDR1 PRHDT, CDR2 FYEKMQ (reference sequence). V was pared by 5 bases and J by 3 bases, with 11 bases between. This CDR3 spans 13 amino acids. This CDR3 is CASSLGRNYEQYF. CDR3 DNA: TGTGCCAGCAGCCTGGGACGAAACTACGAGCAGTACTTC.

The chain joins TRBV19 to TRBJ2-1, with a tentative D call TRBD2 (5 bases). This CDR3 is 11 amino acids long. Deletions cut 7 bases from V and 8 bases from J, with 9 bases between. Germline V lookup: CDR1 LNHDA, CDR2 SQIVND (reference sequence). In nucleotides, the CDR3 is TGTGCCAGTACGGGGTGGGATGAGCAGTTCTTC. Protein product: CASTGWDEQFF.

The chain carries TRBV15 and TRBJ1-5, with TRBD1 matching over 9 bases. Germline CDR1 LNHNV, CDR2 YYDKDF (reference sequence). This CDR3 contains 15 residues. Trimming removed 1 base from V and 6 bases from J; junction bases left unmatched: 4. The CDR3 here is CATSRGRQGVQPQHF. CDR3 DNA: TGTGCCACCAGCAGAGGCCGACAGGGGGTTCAGCCCCAGCATTTT.

CDR3 DNA: TGTGCCTGGAGCAACAGGGCTGAGGGCTACACCTTC. Translated: CAWSNRAEGYTF. The V call is TRBV30, the J call TRBJ1-2, with D perhaps TRBD1 (6 bases). The germline CDR1 and CDR2 sequences are GTSNPN and SVGIG (reference sequence). V was clipped by 3 bases and J by 8 bases, with 13 bases between them. The CDR3 runs to 12 residues.

V is TRBV30 and J is TRBJ1-1, with D unresolved. Trimming stripped 3 bases from V and 5 bases from J, with 19 bases between. Germline V gene lookup returns CDR1 GTSNPN and CDR2 SVGIG (reference sequence). This CDR3 contains 15 residues. DNA of the CDR3: TGTGCCTGGAGCGCTAGACACCCCAGAGGGACTGAAGCTTTCTTT. This encodes CAWSARHPRGTEAFF.

This clone appeared a single time. The rearrangement uses TRBV6-4 and TRBJ2-3, with D tentatively TRBD2 (5 bases). CDR3 length: 15 amino acids. Germline assignment: CDR1 MRHNA and CDR2 SNTAGT. Trimming took off 3 bases at V and 2 bases at J, with 12 bases between the two ends. The CDR3 protein is CASSDGSGSTDTQYF. CDR3 DNA sequence: TGTGCCAGCAGTGATGGGAGCGGATCCACAGATACGCAGTATTTT.

V and J are TRBV3-1 (or the pseudogene TRBV3-2) and TRBJ2-3; D is possibly TRBD2 (6 bases). This CDR3 is 17 amino acids long. Germline V lookup: CDR1 LGHDT, CDR2 YNNKEL (reference sequence). V dropped 0 bases and J dropped 4 bases, with 17 bases sitting between them. DNA of the CDR3: TGTGCCAGCAGCCAAGAGGTAACGGGAGTTACTTCAGATACGCAGTATTTT. Translated: CASSQEVTGVTSDTQYF.

J is TRBJ2-1 and V is TRBV11-3; 7 bases match TRBD2. Trimming cost V 4 bases and J 6 bases; bases outside gene matches: 3. The length of the CDR3 is 13 residues. Per the germline V gene, CDR1 is SGHNT and CDR2 is YENEEA. CDR3 DNA: TGTGCCAGCAGCTCCAGGGAGGGCAATGAGCAGTTCTTC. Residues: CASSSREGNEQFF.

V is TRBV6-2 or TRBV6-3 and J is TRBJ2-1; no reliable D call. The CDR3 runs 13 residues. Trimming took off 0 bases at V and 8 bases at J, with 8 bases between the two ends. The germline V gene has CDR1 MNHEY and CDR2 SVGEGT. CDR3 bases: TGTGCCAGCAGTTACTCCCTAGTTGATGAGCAGTTCTTC. This gives the protein CASSYSLVDEQFF.

This sequence joins TRBV14 and TRBJ1-3; D is uncertain. Germline CDR1 SGHDN, CDR2 FVKESK. V lost 4 bases, J lost 0 bases, and 7 bases lay in between. The CDR3 runs 14 residues. The CDR3 reads CASSPTLSGNTIYF. The CDR3 nucleotides read TGTGCCAGCAGCCCCACGCTCTCTGGAAACACCATATATTTT.

The rearrangement joins TRBV5-6 to TRBJ2-3; D may correspond to TRBD1 or TRBD2 (5 bases each). CDR3 length: 16 amino acids. CDR1 SGHDT and CDR2 YYEEEE come from the germline V gene. V shed 0 bases and J shed 0 bases, with 11 bases lying between them. The CDR3 region is CASSLVRAGSTDTQYF. As DNA, the CDR3 is TGTGCCAGCAGCTTGGTGAGGGCAGGGAGCACAGATACGCAGTATTTT.

The chain employs TRBV4-3 and TRBJ2-3; perhaps TRBD2 as D (6 bases). Germline assignment: CDR1 LGHNA and CDR2 YSLEER. This CDR3 is 15 amino acids long. The V end lost 0 bases, the J end lost 2 bases, and 9 bases lay between the germline ends. CDR3 sequence: CASSQDGRDTDTQYF. The DNA of the CDR3 is TGCGCCAGCAGCCAAGATGGGCGGGACACAGATACGCAGTATTTT.

This chain uses TRBV12-3 or TRBV12-4 with TRBJ1-1; D gene unclear. V lost 2 bases, J lost 5 bases, and 6 bases lay in between. The CDR3 sequence is 12 residues long. The CDR3 bases are TGTGCCAGCAGTTTATGGATGACTGAAGCTTTCTTT. Amino acids: CASSLWMTEAFF.

The chain has TRBV9 and TRBJ2-6, with 7 nucleotides matching TRBD1. This CDR3 is 18 amino acids long. After removal of 4 bases from V and 0 bases from J, the junction contained 10 bases not matched to a gene. Germline CDR1 and CDR2: SGDLS and YYNGEE. The CDR3 region is CASSSDTRGPSGANVLTF. CDR3 nucleotide sequence: TGTGCCAGCAGCAGTGACACAAGGGGGCCCTCTGGGGCCAACGTCCTGACTTTC.

The chain recombines TRBV6-1 with TRBJ2-1; D uncertain. CDR3 size: 11 residues. Trimming took 3 bases from V and 5 from J, leaving 2 bases between them. The germline V gene has CDR1 MNHNS and CDR2 SASEGT. The DNA of the CDR3 is TGTGCCAGCAGTGACCACAATGAGCAGTTCTTC. Translation: CASSDHNEQFF.